This entry describes one T cell receptor (beta chain). Its antigen is not identified. The repertoire was sequenced with immunoSEQ multiplex PCR; TCRdb's copy has only in-frame clones and lacks some. The sample shows 120,000 to 150,000 clones, approximately 88% of them seen only once. These data come from a study of cytomegalovirus exposure and HLA in healthy donors. Study as a whole: It was reported in a later analysis that the same platform had been used for the 90 to 150 validation repertoires as for the roughly 700 first-cohort repertoires. General study points: The authors enumerated roughly 180 TCR beta chains as linked to cytomegalovirus. There were a few CMV-associated chains whose specificity for CMV antigens was confirmed in vitro.

The CDR3 runs to 15 residues. Germline V gene lookup returns CDR1 SGHTS and CDR2 YDEGEE. Unmatched junction bases numbered 6, after V lost 4 bases and J lost 5 bases. The sequenced sample consisted of PBMCs. This receptor was taken from a woman under 30 in good health and CMV-seropositive. The chain joins TRBV5-8 to TRBJ2-1, with 10 positions matching TRBD1. The CDR3 protein is CASSPGQGWDNEQFF. Written as DNA, the CDR3 is TGTGCCAGCAGCCCGGGACAGGGGTGGGACAATGAGCAGTTCTTC.